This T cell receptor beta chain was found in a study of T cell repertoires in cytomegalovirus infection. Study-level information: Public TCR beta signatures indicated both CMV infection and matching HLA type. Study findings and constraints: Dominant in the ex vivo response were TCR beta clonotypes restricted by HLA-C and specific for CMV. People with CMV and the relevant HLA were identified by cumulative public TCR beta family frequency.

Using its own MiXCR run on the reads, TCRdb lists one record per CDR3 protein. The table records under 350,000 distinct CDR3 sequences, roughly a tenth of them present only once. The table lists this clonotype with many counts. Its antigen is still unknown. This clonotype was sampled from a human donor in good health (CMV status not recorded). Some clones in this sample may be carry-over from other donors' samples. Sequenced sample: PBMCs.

The CDR3 nucleotides read TGTGCTAGTGGTTTGGTAGGGGTAGCTTACAATGAGCAGTTCTTC. Encoded protein: CASGLVGVAYNEQFF. The genes are TRBV12-5 and TRBJ2-1; tentatively, D is TRBD1 (5 bases). CDR3 size: 15 residues. V was pared by 0 bases and J by 4 bases, with 10 bases between. The germline V gene has CDR1 LGHNT and CDR2 FRNRAP.